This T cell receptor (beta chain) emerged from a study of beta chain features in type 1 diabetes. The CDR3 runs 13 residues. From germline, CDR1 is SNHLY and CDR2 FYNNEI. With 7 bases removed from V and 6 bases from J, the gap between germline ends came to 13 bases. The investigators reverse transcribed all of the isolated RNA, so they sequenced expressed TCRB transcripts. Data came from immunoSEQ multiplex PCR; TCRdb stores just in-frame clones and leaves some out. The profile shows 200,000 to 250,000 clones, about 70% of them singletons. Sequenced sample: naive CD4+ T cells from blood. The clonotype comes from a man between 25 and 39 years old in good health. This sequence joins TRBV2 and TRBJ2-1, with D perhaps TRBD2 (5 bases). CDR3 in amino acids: CASTAGALNEQFF. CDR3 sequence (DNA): TGTGCCAGCACTGCGGGCGCCCTCAATGAGCAGTTCTTC.